These T cell receptor beta chains were read from a single sample in a study of T cells in Graves' hyperthyroidism and ophthalmopathy. TCRdb passed the multiplex PCR reads through MiXCR, listing each CDR3 protein once. The sample gives about 160,000 distinct CDR3 sequences, just under 9.5% of which show up once; approximately 24% is in the top ten. The source material was blood. Source of these receptors: a young woman with Graves' hyperthyroidism that later progressed to Graves' ophthalmopathy. The CDR3 runs from the conserved cysteine through the conserved F or W. A D gene is named only where the DNA matches it firmly. Clone sizes are given selectively: once, few, many, or a class where the clone is expanded.

clone size | J gene | V gene | D gene | CDR3 protein | CDR3 DNA
few | TRBJ2-2 | TRBV19 | TRBD1 | CASSPILSGTGSTGELFF | TGTGCCAGTAGTCCAATTCTCTCCGGGACAGGAAGCACCGGGGAGCTGTTTTTT
few | TRBJ1-1 | TRBV4-1 | . | CASSQDPGASTEAFF | TGCGCCAGCAGCCAAGACCCGGGGGCGAGCACTGAAGCTTTCTTT
many | TRBJ1-4 | TRBV6-1 | . | CASSELADTATNEKLFF | TGTGCCAGCAGTGAATTGGCTGATACTGCAACTAATGAAAAACTGTTTTTT
few | TRBJ2-5 | TRBV7-3 | TRBD1 | CASSLLGRGLGETQYF | TGTGCCAGCAGCTTATTAGGCAGGGGGCTTGGGGAGACCCAGTACTTC
. | TRBJ1-2 | TRBV5-1 | TRBD1 | CASSPTRDRRHGYTF | TGCGCCAGCAGCCCAACTCGGGACAGAAGGCATGGCTACACCTTC
many | TRBJ1-1 | TRBV6-2/TRBV6-3 | TRBD1 | CASLVGRGVSEAFF | TGTGCCAGCCTTGTCGGCAGGGGGGTTAGTGAAGCTTTCTTT
few | TRBJ2-6 | TRBV7-6 | TRBD1 | CASSGGTGGSGANVLTF | TGTGCCAGCAGCGGGGGGACAGGGGGCTCTGGGGCCAACGTCCTGACTTTC
many | TRBJ1-1 | TRBV9 | . | CASSVGSLGRVDEAFF | TGTGCCAGCAGCGTAGGGTCCCTGGGCAGGGTCGATGAAGCTTTCTTT
many | TRBJ2-4 | TRBV6-1 | . | CASSEWGATKNIQYF | TGTGCCAGCAGTGAATGGGGGGCTACCAAAAACATTCAGTACTTC
many | TRBJ2-2 | TRBV2 | . | CASSELWANTGELFF | TGTGCCAGCAGTGAACTCTGGGCGAACACCGGGGAGCTGTTTTTT
. | TRBJ2-7 | TRBV4-1 | TRBD1 | CASSQDTLPGTGIYEQYF | TGCGCCAGCAGCCAAGATACACTCCCCGGGACAGGGATCTACGAGCAGTACTTC
. | TRBJ2-5 | TRBV6-1 | . | CASSPLGESVMETQYF | TGTGCCAGCAGTCCCTTGGGGGAATCCGTTATGGAGACCCAGTACTTC
many | TRBJ2-2 | TRBV13 | . | CASSLGPAATSGELFF | TGTGCCAGCAGCTTAGGCCCGGCGGCTACAAGCGGGGAGCTGTTTTTT
many | TRBJ1-2 | TRBV12-3/TRBV12-4 | . | CASTPSGAGQIYGYTF | TGTGCCAGCACCCCCTCTGGCGCCGGGCAGATCTATGGCTACACCTTC
. | TRBJ2-2 | TRBV4-1 | TRBD2 | CASSRYGLAGVTGELFF | TGCGCCAGCAGTCGTTATGGACTAGCGGGAGTTACCGGGGAGCTGTTTTTT
many | TRBJ1-2 | TRBV19 | . | CASNPTGIYGYTF | TGTGCCAGTAACCCTACAGGGATCTATGGCTACACCTTC
many | TRBJ2-5 | TRBV6-2/TRBV6-3 | TRBD2 | CASSYRGRAPETQYF | TGTGCCAGCAGTTACCGAGGGAGGGCCCCTGAGACCCAGTACTTC
many | TRBJ2-3 | TRBV5-5 | TRBD2 | CASSQEGLGADTQYF | TGTGCCAGCAGCCAGGAGGGACTAGGTGCCGATACGCAGTATTTT
. | TRBJ2-1 | TRBV9 | . | CASSHVYLPNEQFF | TGTGCCAGCAGTCACGTTTACTTGCCCAATGAGCAGTTCTTC
many | TRBJ2-7 | TRBV29-1 | TRBD1 | CSAGTGKTYEQYF | TGCAGCGCCGGGACAGGCAAAACCTACGAGCAGTACTTC
many | TRBJ2-7 | TRBV10-3 | TRBD1 | CAISPRDRSPYEQYF | TGTGCCATCAGTCCACGGGACAGGTCGCCCTACGAGCAGTACTTC
many | TRBJ1-1 | TRBV20-1 | TRBD1 | CSARQGMGDTEAFF | TGCAGTGCCAGACAGGGGATGGGGGACACTGAAGCTTTCTTT
. | TRBJ2-1 | TRBV5-6 | TRBD1 | CASSFFAGTGFNEQFF | TGTGCCAGCAGCTTCTTTGCCGGGACAGGGTTCAATGAGCAGTTCTTC
. | TRBJ2-3 | TRBV5-6 | . | CASSVGVSTDTQYF | TGTGCCAGCAGCGTGGGAGTGAGCACAGATACGCAGTATTTT
many | TRBJ1-2 | TRBV30 | . | CAWNFGGEDGYTF | TGTGCCTGGAACTTTGGGGGCGAGGATGGCTACACCTTC
many | TRBJ2-7 | TRBV20-1 | TRBD1 | CSARPWTGGVGEQYF | TGCAGTGCTAGACCCTGGACAGGTGGGGTAGGCGAGCAGTACTTC
many | TRBJ2-4 | TRBV6-1 | TRBD1 | CASSQGQVTKNIQYF | TGTGCCAGCAGCCAGGGACAGGTTACCAAAAACATTCAGTACTTC
. | TRBJ1-5 | TRBV30 | . | CAWSVVGNSNQPQHF | TGTGCCTGGAGTGTAGTGGGGAACAGCAATCAGCCCCAGCATTTT
many | TRBJ1-2 | TRBV28 | . | CASSLRQILPYGYTF | TGTGCCAGCAGCCTCAGACAGATACTGCCATATGGCTACACCTTC
few | TRBJ2-3 | TRBV20-1 | TRBD2 | CSAAREASDTQYF | TGCAGTGCTGCACGGGAGGCCTCAGATACGCAGTATTTT
many | TRBJ1-2 | TRBV14 | TRBD1 | CASSRGQYYGYTF | TGTGCCAGCAGCCGGGGACAGTACTATGGCTACACCTTC
many | TRBJ2-1 | TRBV6-1 | . | CASSDRIANDEQFF | TGTGCCAGCAGTGATAGGATAGCGAACGATGAGCAGTTCTTC
many | TRBJ1-2 | TRBV28 | . | CASSVPGYGYTF | TGTGCCAGCAGCGTCCCCGGCTATGGCTACACCTTC
. | TRBJ1-4 | TRBV7-9 | . | CASTRGWGPFDEKLFF | TGTGCCAGCACTCGGGGTTGGGGGCCTTTTGATGAAAAACTGTTTTTT
many | TRBJ2-1 | TRBV2 | . | CASWQSYNEQFF | TGTGCCAGTTGGCAATCCTACAATGAGCAGTTCTTC
. | TRBJ2-7 | TRBV4-2 | . | CASSQDDQGPLPYEQYF | TGTGCCAGCAGCCAAGATGACCAGGGGCCCCTTCCCTACGAGCAGTACTTC